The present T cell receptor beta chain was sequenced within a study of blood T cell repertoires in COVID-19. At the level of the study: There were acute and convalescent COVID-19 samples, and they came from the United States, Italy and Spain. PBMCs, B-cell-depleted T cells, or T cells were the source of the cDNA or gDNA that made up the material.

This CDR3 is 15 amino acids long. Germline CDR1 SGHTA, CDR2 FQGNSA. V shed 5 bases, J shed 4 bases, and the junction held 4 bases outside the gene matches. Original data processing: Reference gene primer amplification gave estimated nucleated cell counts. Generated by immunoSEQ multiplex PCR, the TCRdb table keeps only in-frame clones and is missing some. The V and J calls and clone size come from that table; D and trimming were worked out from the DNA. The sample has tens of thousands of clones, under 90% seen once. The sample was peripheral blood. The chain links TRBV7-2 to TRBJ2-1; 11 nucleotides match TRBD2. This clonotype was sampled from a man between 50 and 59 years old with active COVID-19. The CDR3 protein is CASSRGLAVYNEQFF. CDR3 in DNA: TGTGCCAGCAGCCGGGGACTAGCGGTATACAATGAGCAGTTCTTC.